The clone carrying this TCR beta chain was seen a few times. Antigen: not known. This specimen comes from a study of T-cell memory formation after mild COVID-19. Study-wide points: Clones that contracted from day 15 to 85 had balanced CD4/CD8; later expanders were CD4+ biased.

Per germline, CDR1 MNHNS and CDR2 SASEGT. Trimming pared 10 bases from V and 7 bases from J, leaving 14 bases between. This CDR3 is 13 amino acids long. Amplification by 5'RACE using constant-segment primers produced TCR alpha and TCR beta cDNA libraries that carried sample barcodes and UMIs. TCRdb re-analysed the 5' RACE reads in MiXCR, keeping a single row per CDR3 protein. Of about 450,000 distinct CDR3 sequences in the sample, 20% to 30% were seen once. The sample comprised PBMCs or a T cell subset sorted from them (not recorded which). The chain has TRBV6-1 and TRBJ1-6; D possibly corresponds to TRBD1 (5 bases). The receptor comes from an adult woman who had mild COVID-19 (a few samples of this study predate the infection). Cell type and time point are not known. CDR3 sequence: CATSSRENSPLHF. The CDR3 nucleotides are TGTGCCACCTCGAGCAGGGAAAATTCACCCCTCCACTTT.